This T cell receptor beta chain was obtained from a study of blood T cell repertoires in COVID-19. Study details: Samples taken during acute and convalescent COVID-19 were collected in the United States, Italy and Spain.

Germline V gene data show CDR1 as SGHAT and CDR2 as FQNNGV. V shed 5 bases, J shed 4 bases, and the junction held 5 bases outside the gene matches. The CDR3 is 14 residues long. Produced via immunoSEQ multiplex PCR; TCRdb's table is partial and in-frame only. The data contain around 280,000 clones, 90% of them singletons. Living in 24 US areas, the participants were between roughly 18 and 89 years of age. The sequenced material came from PBMCs or T cells enriched from blood (not recorded which). J is TRBJ2-1 and V is TRBV11-2; 7 bases fit TRBD1. This clonotype originated in a young woman with acute COVID-19. This CDR3 reads CASSPGQVYNEQFF. In nucleotides, the CDR3 is TGTGCCAGCAGCCCTGGACAGGTTTACAATGAGCAGTTCTTC.